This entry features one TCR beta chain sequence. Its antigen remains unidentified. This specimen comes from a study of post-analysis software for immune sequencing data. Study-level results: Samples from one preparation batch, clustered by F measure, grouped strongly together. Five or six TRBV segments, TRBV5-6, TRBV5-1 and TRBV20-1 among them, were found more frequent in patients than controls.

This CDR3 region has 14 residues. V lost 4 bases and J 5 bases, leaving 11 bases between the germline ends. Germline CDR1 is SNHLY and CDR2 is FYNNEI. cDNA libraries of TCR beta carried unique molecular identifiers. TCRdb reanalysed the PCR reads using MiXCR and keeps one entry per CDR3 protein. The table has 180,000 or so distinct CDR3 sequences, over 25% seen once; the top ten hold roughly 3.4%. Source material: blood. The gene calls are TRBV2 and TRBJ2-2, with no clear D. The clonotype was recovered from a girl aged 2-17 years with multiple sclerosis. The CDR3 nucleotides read TGTGCCAGCAGTGGGACGGCACGGACCGGGGAGCTGTTTTTT. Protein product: CASSGTARTGELFF.